These 27 T cell receptor beta chains originate from one sample sequenced in a study of OX40 agonist ivuxolimab in advanced cancers. Clones were read by immunoSEQ multiplex PCR, and TCRdb kept only the in-frame ones, dropping some. Of approximately 82,000 clones listed, roughly 85% are singletons. The sample was CD4+ or CD8+ T cells sorted from blood, taken in a trial of the OX40 agonist ivuxolimab. All receptors derive from an adult with an advanced solid tumor such as melanoma, head and neck, liver or kidney cancer.

The chain carries TRBV9 and TRBJ2-5, with D uncertain. The ends were cut back, 6 bases at V and 5 bases at J, with 17 bases in the middle. CDR1 is SGDLS, CDR2 YYNGEE, per germline. CDR3 length: 14 amino acids. CDR3 region: CASNRVEVFETQYF. CDR3 nucleotides: TGTGCCAGCAATAGGGTCGAGGTTTTCGAGACCCAGTACTTC.

The chain joins TRBV6-5 to TRBJ1-2; D unresolved. The germline V gene encodes CDR1 MNHEY and CDR2 SVGAGI. This CDR3 region has 12 residues. Trimming cost V 4 bases and J 5 bases, with 8 bases left between them. CDR3 sequence (DNA): TGTGCCAGCAGTTCCCTACCATATGGCTACACCTTC. Translation gives CASSSLPYGYTF.

The V call is TRBV6-5, the J call TRBJ2-3, with D perhaps TRBD1 (6 bases). The germline V gene has CDR1 MNHEY and CDR2 SVGAGI. V was shortened by 8 bases and J by 1 base, with 13 bases between the two germline ends. CDR3 size: 14 residues. This CDR3 is CASRIPGGTDTQYF. CDR3 in DNA: TGTGCCAGCCGAATTCCAGGGGGCACAGATACGCAGTATTTT.

This chain uses TRBV28 with TRBJ1-1; no definite D call. The V end was cut by 6 bases, the J end by 0 bases, with 8 bases between. Germline CDR1 MDHEN, CDR2 SYDVKM. The CDR3 is made up of 13 amino acids. CDR3 in amino acids: CASRGWMNTEAFF. The CDR3 DNA is TGTGCCAGCAGGGGTTGGATGAACACTGAAGCTTTCTTT.

The chain combines TRBV4-3 with TRBJ1-6; D possibly corresponds to TRBD1 (6 bases). V was clipped by 0 bases and J by 6 bases, with 24 bases between them. The CDR3 is 20 residues long. CDR1 is LGHNA, CDR2 YSLEER, per germline. The CDR3 region is CASSQDPYSLGGEGNSPLHF. CDR3 in DNA: TGCGCCAGCAGCCAAGACCCTTATTCCCTGGGGGGCGAGGGTAATTCACCCCTCCACTTT.

The rearrangement uses TRBV6-5 and TRBJ1-2; the D is unclear. The V gene's germline CDR1 is MNHEY and CDR2 SVGAGI. The CDR3 runs 16 residues. The V and J ends lost 0 bases and 4 bases respectively, with 15 bases between them. The chain's CDR3 is CASSYSLGGYSYGYTF. For the CDR3, the DNA is TGTGCCAGCAGTTACTCGCTGGGCGGATATTCCTATGGCTACACCTTC.

The chain recombines TRBV14 with TRBJ1-3; D gene unclear. Germline CDR1 and CDR2: SGHDN and FVKESK. With 5 bases removed from V and 0 bases from J, the gap between germline ends came to 5 bases. The CDR3 sequence is 13 residues long. CDR3 coding DNA: TGTGCCAGCAGCTACTCCTCTGGAAACACCATATATTTT. This codes for CASSYSSGNTIYF.

The chain is built from TRBV7-2 and TRBJ2-3; no definite D call. The CDR3 contains 12 residues. Germline V gene data show CDR1 as SGHTA and CDR2 as FQGNSA. The V and J ends lost 5 bases and 6 bases respectively, with 9 bases between them. The CDR3 DNA sequence: TGTGCCAGCAGCCCTACTGCTGATACGCAGTATTTT. Its protein product is CASSPTADTQYF.

The rearrangement links TRBV11-2 to TRBJ1-3; possible D gene TRBD1, 5 bases. Germline lookup yields CDR1 SGHAT and CDR2 FQNNGV. CDR3 length equals 17 residues. The germline V and J ends were trimmed by 6 bases and 0 bases, with 18 bases remaining between them. CDR3 protein: CASRPGRGAYSGNTIYF. In DNA form, the CDR3 reads TGTGCCAGCAGACCGGGGCGCGGCGCTTACTCTGGAAACACCATATATTTT.

This clone has more than one count but fewer than ten. The V call is TRBV2, the J call TRBJ1-2; TRBD1 is a possible D gene (5 bases). CDR1 and CDR2 from the germline V gene are SNHLY and FYNNEI. CDR3 length equals 13 residues. The germline V and J ends were trimmed by 2 bases and 4 bases, with 8 bases remaining between them. The CDR3 loop is CASSELGLYGYTF. The CDR3 bases are TGTGCCAGCAGTGAATTGGGGCTCTATGGCTACACCTTC.

CDR3 sequence: CASSPQAQRGKETQYF. CDR3 nucleotides: TGTGCCAGCAGTCCCCAAGCCCAGCGGGGTAAAGAGACCCAGTACTTC. The J gene is TRBJ2-5, the V gene TRBV7-2; the match to TRBD2 covers 7 bases. Germline V gene sequence: CDR1 SGHTA, CDR2 FQGNSA. The V segment lost 6 bases and the J segment 3 bases; nucleotides outside the gene matches: 13. The CDR3 runs to 16 residues.

This chain uses TRBV5-1 with TRBJ2-1; 11 bases fit TRBD2. The V and J ends lost 0 bases and 7 bases, in that order; junction bases with no gene match: 3. The germline V gene encodes CDR1 SGHRS and CDR2 YFSETQ. This CDR3 has 15 residues. The CDR3 is CASSLVAGGPNEQFF. The CDR3, as DNA: TGCGCCAGCAGCTTGGTAGCGGGGGGGCCTAATGAGCAGTTCTTC.

Only a few counts were recorded for this clone. The chain has TRBV7-9 and TRBJ1-4; 7 nucleotides agree with TRBD1. The V gene end was trimmed by 8 bases and the J gene end by 7 bases; junction bases not matched to a gene: 7. Germline CDR1 and CDR2: SEHNR and FQNEAQ (reference sequence). CDR3 length: 13 residues. The CDR3 DNA sequence: TGTGCCAGCTCACACAGGGGTAGTGAAAAACTGTTTTTT. It is translated as CASSHRGSEKLFF.

This CDR3 reads CASQEGAGELFF. The CDR3 DNA reads as TGTGCCAGTCAAGAGGGGGCCGGGGAGCTGTTTTTT. The J gene is TRBJ2-2, the V gene TRBV19, with D perhaps TRBD1 (6 bases). The CDR3 totals 12 residues. V was trimmed by 8 bases and J by 6 bases, leaving 10 bases between them. Germline V gene lookup returns CDR1 LNHDA and CDR2 SQIVND (reference sequence).

The chain joins TRBV4-2 to TRBJ2-3, with D hard to call. Trimming stripped 0 bases from V and 6 bases from J, with 7 bases between. The CDR3 has 13 amino acids. CDR1 is LGHNA, CDR2 YNFKEQ, per germline. CDR3 sequence reads: CASSQDFSDTQYF. The CDR3 DNA reads TGTGCCAGCAGCCAAGATTTCTCTGATACGCAGTATTTT.

The chain uses TRBV30 and TRBJ1-1; the match to TRBD1 covers 7 bases. The V gene end was trimmed by 4 bases and the J gene end by 1 base; junction bases not matched to a gene: 3. This CDR3 has 13 residues. In germline, CDR1 is GTSNPN, CDR2 SVGIG (reference sequence). DNA of the CDR3: TGTGCCTGGAACAGACAGGGGAACACTGAAGCTTTCTTT. This encodes CAWNRQGNTEAFF.

The rearrangement joins TRBV30 to TRBJ2-1; TRBD1 agrees at 7 bases. Germline assignment: CDR1 GTSNPN and CDR2 SVGIG (reference sequence). There are 13 residues in the CDR3. Trimming took 5 bases from V and 7 from J; bases not matched to a gene: 8. The CDR3 loop reads CAWDENRGNEQFF. DNA of the CDR3: TGTGCCTGGGACGAGAACAGGGGAAATGAGCAGTTCTTC.

This chain uses TRBV25-1 with TRBJ1-1, with 9 bases matching TRBD1. Germline CDR1 reads MGHDK; CDR2 reads SYGVNS. CDR3 size: 13 residues. The CDR3 loop is CVSLGQGWTEAFF. In DNA, the CDR3 is TGTGTCTCCCTGGGACAGGGATGGACTGAAGCTTTCTTT.

Details on this clone: Other DNA sequences of this sample code for an identical CDR3. The V gene is TRBV6-5, the J gene TRBJ1-2, with 12 bases fitting TRBD1. The V gene's germline CDR1 is MNHEY and CDR2 SVGAGI. This CDR3 has 15 residues. The V gene end was trimmed by 3 bases and the J gene end by 3 bases; junction bases not matched to a gene: 2. CDR3 nucleotides: TGTGCCAGCAGTTATGGGACAGGGGGCGACTATGGCTACACCTTC. Amino acids: CASSYGTGGDYGYTF.

The V gene is TRBV30, the J gene TRBJ2-2, with D hard to call. The CDR3 loop spans 12 amino acids. V lost 1 base to trimming and J lost 6 bases, with 6 bases between them. CDR1 is GTSNPN and CDR2 is SVGIG in the germline V gene (reference sequence). The CDR3 sequence is CAWSARPGELFF. The CDR3 DNA is TGTGCCTGGAGTGCCCGCCCCGGGGAGCTGTTTTTT.

This chain links TRBV7-3 with TRBJ1-2; 7 nucleotides line up with TRBD1. This CDR3 comprises 15 residues. J gave up 5 bases and V 5 bases, and 11 bases lay outside the gene matches. Germline V gene lookup returns CDR1 SGHTA and CDR2 FQGTGA. DNA for the CDR3: TGTGCCAGCAGCCCTAGTCGGGACAGCCCTTATGGCTACACCTTC. Translating it yields CASSPSRDSPYGYTF.

This chain joins TRBV6-4 and TRBJ2-7; tentatively, D is TRBD1 or TRBD2 (5 bases each). Trimming removed 9 bases from V and 0 bases from J, with 15 bases in between. The CDR3 extends over 14 amino acids. CDR1 and CDR2 (germline): MRHNA, SNTAGT. The CDR3 reads CASPSGLHSYEQYF. The DNA of the CDR3 is TGTGCCAGTCCTTCGGGGCTTCACTCCTACGAGCAGTACTTC.

The J gene is TRBJ1-2, the V gene TRBV5-6; possibly TRBD1 for D (5 bases). Germline V CDR1 and CDR2: SGHDT, YYEEEE. V lost 6 bases and J 8 bases, leaving 17 bases between the germline ends. The CDR3 runs to 13 residues. The CDR3 here is CASTNQGSGGYTF. Written as DNA, the CDR3 is TGTGCCAGCACAAATCAGGGTTCGGGCGGCTACACCTTC.

The chain couples TRBV18 to TRBJ2-1; 15 bases match TRBD2. J was trimmed by 3 bases and V by 6 bases; bases with no gene match: 3. The germline V gene encodes CDR1 KGHSH and CDR2 LQKENI. The CDR3 extends over 16 amino acids. CDR3 bases: TGTGCCAGCTCGAGGACTAGCGGGGGGGACTACAATGAGCAGTTCTTC. Translated: CASSRTSGGDYNEQFF.

The gene calls are TRBV7-6 and TRBJ2-6; no definite D call. The V gene lost 6 bases and the J gene lost 0 bases, with 3 bases spanning the gap. The CDR3 spans 13 residues. Germline assignment: CDR1 SGHVS and CDR2 FNYEAQ. The CDR3 reads CASRPSGANVLTF. The CDR3 DNA reads TGTGCCAGCAGACCCTCTGGGGCCAACGTCCTGACTTTC. The full variable domain, its missing parts supplied by reference TRBV7-6 and TRBJ2-6, is GAGVSQSPRYKVTKRGQDVALRCDPISGHVSLYWYRQALGQGPEFLTYFNYEAQQDKSGLPNDRFSAERPEGSISTLTIQRTEQRDSAMYRCASRPSGANVLTFGAGSRLTVL.

This chain joins TRBV5-4 and TRBJ2-7; 10 bases line up with TRBD1. This CDR3 contains 15 residues. The V gene end was trimmed by 2 bases and the J gene end by 3 bases; junction bases not matched to a gene: 5. CDR1 is SGHNT and CDR2 is YYREEE in the germline V gene (reference sequence). This CDR3 reads CASSFRTGGNYEQYF. CDR3 coding DNA: TGTGCCAGCAGCTTTCGGACAGGGGGTAACTACGAGCAGTACTTC.

This clone was counted only a few times. The rearrangement uses TRBV7-8 and TRBJ1-5; 7 nucleotides align to TRBD1. J gave up 1 base and V 5 bases, and 5 bases lay outside the gene matches. Germline V gene lookup returns CDR1 SGHVS and CDR2 FQNEAQ. The CDR3 is 15 residues long. CDR3 in amino acids: CASSMTGRSNQPQHF. In DNA, the CDR3 is TGTGCCAGCAGCATGACAGGGAGGAGCAATCAGCCCCAGCATTTT.